The T cell receptor beta chain under discussion was sequenced for a study of control samples from healthy donors and cancer patients. Produced via immunoSEQ multiplex PCR; TCRdb's table is partial and in-frame only. The repertoire holds 90,000 to 130,000 clones, with around 87% as singletons. Germline V gene sequence: CDR1 ENHRY, CDR2 SYGVKD. V was pared by 11 bases and J by 3 bases, with 6 bases of the junction left unmatched. This CDR3 has 12 residues. This chain joins TRBV10-3 and TRBJ1-2; the match to TRBD1 covers 7 bases. The receptor was isolated from a woman aged 60-75 years with lung cancer. The sequencing sample was made of PBMCs. The CDR3 region has the DNA TGTGCCTTCCGTGGGACAGACTATGGCTACACCTTC. Translation gives CAFRGTDYGYTF.